These 27 T cell receptor beta chains share one sample of origin, sequenced in a study of blood T cell repertoires in COVID-19. TCRdb's copy holds only in-frame clones and misses some; the assay was immunoSEQ multiplex PCR. The table shows 140,000 to 150,000 clones, with around 81% occurring only once. Source material: peripheral blood. These receptors all come from a man between 60 and 70 years old with active or convalescent COVID-19.

This clone was observed a few times. This rearrangement joins TRBV5-1 to TRBJ2-7; 8 bases match TRBD1. The CDR3 consists of 15 residues. Losses at the gene ends were 2 bases for V and 4 bases for J; bases not matched to a gene: 8. Germline-derived CDR1 and CDR2 are SGHRS and YFSETQ. The CDR3 DNA reads TGCGCCAGCAGCTTACAGGGGGATCACCCTTACGAGCAGTACTTC. Its translation: CASSLQGDHPYEQYF.

The chain uses TRBV3-1 (or the pseudogene TRBV3-2) and TRBJ2-2, with 11 bases fitting TRBD2. This CDR3 spans 20 amino acids. Germline lookup yields CDR1 LGHDT and CDR2 YNNKEL (reference sequence). With V trimmed by 0 bases and J by 0 bases, 9 bases remained unmatched. The CDR3 spells CASSQENSGRAKTNTGELFF. The CDR3 bases are TGTGCCAGCAGCCAAGAAAATAGCGGGAGGGCCAAGACGAACACCGGGGAGCTGTTTTTT.

This chain links TRBV28 with TRBJ2-7; D is possibly TRBD2 (6 bases). Trimming cost V 7 bases and J 1 base, with 17 bases left between them. CDR3 length: 15 amino acids. From germline, CDR1 is MDHEN and CDR2 SYDVKM. The CDR3 sequence: CASIPRPGGSYEQYF. The CDR3 DNA is TGTGCCAGCATCCCCCGCCCCGGGGGTTCCTACGAGCAGTACTTC.

J is TRBJ1-1 and V is TRBV11-2; D is perhaps TRBD1 (5 bases). V gave up 0 bases and J gave up 8 bases, with 10 bases separating them. Germline CDR1 is SGHAT and CDR2 is FQNNGV. The CDR3 loop spans 13 amino acids. The DNA of the CDR3 is TGTGCCAGCAGCTTAGATCGGGGGAGGGAAGCTTTCTTT. This gives the protein CASSLDRGREAFF.

This clone was seen at least ten times. The genes are TRBV7-2 and TRBJ1-5; D gene ambiguous. The CDR3 contains 13 residues. Trimming shortened V by 1 base and J by 7 bases, and 8 bases separated the two germline ends. Germline V CDR1 and CDR2: SGHTA, FQGNSA. The CDR3 spells CASSLERVQPQHF. The CDR3, as DNA: TGTGCCAGCAGCTTAGAGAGGGTCCAGCCCCAGCATTTT.

The V call is TRBV28, the J call TRBJ2-5, with 11 bases identical to TRBD1. CDR1 and CDR2 from the germline V gene are MDHEN and SYDVKM. This CDR3 spans 19 amino acids. J was trimmed by 1 base and V by 2 bases; bases with no gene match: 12. The CDR3 reads CASSLNAAGTGGFQETQYF. DNA of the CDR3: TGTGCCAGCAGTTTAAACGCCGCCGGGACAGGGGGTTTCCAAGAGACCCAGTACTTC.

This clone was picked up a small number of times. The rearrangement uses TRBV14 and TRBJ2-7; maybe TRBD1 (6 bases). The CDR3 length is 13 residues. Germline CDR1 SGHDN, CDR2 FVKESK. V was pared by 4 bases and J by 7 bases, with 14 bases between. CDR3 sequence (DNA): TGTGCCAGCAGCCCCCTGGGGGCTGGGGAGCAGTACTTC. Residues: CASSPLGAGEQYF.

This chain connects TRBV7-3 to TRBJ2-2; 8 positions agree with TRBD1. V lost 5 bases to trimming and J lost 5 bases; unmatched junction nucleotides: 10. CDR3 length equals 16 residues. CDR1 SGHTA and CDR2 FQGTGA come from the germline V gene. This CDR3 reads CASSPGGLRVTGELFF. The CDR3 DNA is TGTGCCAGCAGCCCAGGGGGCTTGCGGGTGACCGGGGAGCTGTTTTTT.

This chain joins TRBV4-3 and TRBJ2-2; D might be TRBD2 (6 bases). The CDR3 extends over 17 amino acids. Germline V gene sequence: CDR1 LGHNA, CDR2 YSLEER. The V end lost 0 bases, the J end lost 0 bases, and 11 bases lay between the germline ends. CDR3 bases: TGCGCCAGCAGCCAAGATGATTGGGGGGCGAACACCGGGGAGCTGTTTTTT. Its protein is CASSQDDWGANTGELFF.

The chain recombines TRBV28 with TRBJ2-7, with a possible D match to TRBD2 (5 bases). V was cut by 6 bases and J by 3 bases, with 18 bases left in between. The CDR3 runs to 15 residues. CDR1 and CDR2 (germline): MDHEN, SYDVKM. CDR3 sequence (DNA): TGTGCCAGCAGAGGACTGCTACTTTCTTACTACGAGCAGTACTTC. This gives the protein CASRGLLLSYYEQYF.

The V and J genes are TRBV29-1 and TRBJ2-5, with a weak D call TRBD2 (6 bases). The CDR3 runs 12 residues. The V and J ends lost 7 bases and 5 bases respectively, with 14 bases between them. Germline V gene lookup returns CDR1 SQVTM and CDR2 ANQGSEA. CDR3 sequence reads: CSGAQGGETQYF. The CDR3 coding sequence is TGCAGCGGAGCGCAAGGAGGGGAGACCCAGTACTTC.

The V call is TRBV4-3, the J call TRBJ1-2; D may be TRBD1 (5 bases). The V end lost 8 bases, the J end lost 8 bases, and 21 bases lay between the germline ends. CDR3 length: 14 residues. Germline loops: CDR1 LGHNA, CDR2 YSLEER. The CDR3 sequence: CASGLGGEIGGYTF. In DNA, the CDR3 is TGCGCCAGCGGTTTGGGAGGGGAGATAGGGGGCTACACCTTC.

The CDR3 region has the DNA TGTGCCAGCAGTGATGAGGGCCAAGAGACCCAGTACTTC. It yields the protein CASSDEGQETQYF. The rearrangement joins TRBV2 to TRBJ2-5; possible D gene TRBD2, 5 bases. The length of the CDR3 is 13 residues. Trimming left V 3 bases short and J 1 base short, with 6 bases between. Germline V gene data show CDR1 as SNHLY and CDR2 as FYNNEI.

Only a few counts were recorded for this clone. The V call is TRBV7-6, the J call TRBJ2-1; TRBD2 agrees at 8 bases. From germline, CDR1 is SGHVS and CDR2 FNYEAQ. V shed 5 bases, J shed 0 bases, and the junction held 9 bases outside the gene matches. The CDR3 contains 17 residues. The chain's CDR3 is CASSSQLAASSYNEQFF. Written as DNA, the CDR3 is TGTGCCAGCAGCAGCCAACTAGCGGCTAGCTCCTACAATGAGCAGTTCTTC.

V is TRBV4-2 and J is TRBJ2-3; D is perhaps TRBD2 (5 bases). Trimming removed 1 base from V and 1 base from J, with 9 bases in between. CDR1 is LGHNA and CDR2 is YNFKEQ in the germline V gene. The CDR3 has 15 residues. The CDR3 is CASSQVSAGTDTQYF. CDR3 coding DNA: TGTGCCAGCAGCCAAGTTAGCGCGGGCACAGATACGCAGTATTTT.

This clone was found a few times. This sequence joins TRBV12-3 or TRBV12-4 and TRBJ2-1; D is possibly TRBD1 (6 bases). Trimming stripped 5 bases from V and 5 bases from J, with 10 bases between. The CDR3 sequence is 13 residues long. The CDR3 spells CASSLNRDNEQFF. The CDR3 bases are TGTGCCAGCAGTCTCAACAGGGACAATGAGCAGTTCTTC.

The CDR3, as DNA: TGTGCCAGCAGCCTTGACAGGTCAAGTCAGCCCCAGCATTTT. Encoded protein: CASSLDRSSQPQHF. The chain has TRBV11-2 and TRBJ1-5, with D tentatively TRBD1 (6 bases). The CDR3 loop spans 14 amino acids. V was cut by 5 bases and J by 6 bases, with 14 bases left in between. Germline CDR1 is SGHAT and CDR2 is FQNNGV.

The J gene is TRBJ1-5, the V gene TRBV24-1, with 7 bases that match TRBD1. Germline assignment: CDR1 KGHDR and CDR2 SFDVKD. CDR3 size: 20 residues. With 3 bases clipped from V and 2 bases from J, the junction kept 18 bases outside the gene matches. The CDR3: CATSDPSRQGVGYGNQPQHF. The CDR3 region has the DNA TGTGCCACCAGTGATCCGTCGCGACAGGGAGTTGGGTACGGCAATCAGCCCCAGCATTTT.

The chain carries TRBV2 and TRBJ1-5; D is possibly TRBD1 (6 bases). The CDR3 runs 13 residues. Germline V lookup: CDR1 SNHLY, CDR2 FYNNEI. Trimming took off 9 bases at V and 7 bases at J, with 16 bases between the two ends. This chain's CDR3 is CASNRDGDQPQHF. The CDR3, as DNA: TGTGCCAGTAACAGGGACGGTGACCAGCCCCAGCATTTT.

The rearrangement joins TRBV5-1 to TRBJ2-1; perhaps TRBD2 as D (6 bases). V dropped 1 base and J dropped 5 bases, with 10 bases sitting between them. From germline, CDR1 is SGHRS and CDR2 YFSETQ. This CDR3 comprises 14 residues. CDR3 nucleotides: TGCGCCAGCAGCTTGAGCTGGGGGGACAATGAGCAGTTCTTC. This translates into CASSLSWGDNEQFF.

The CDR3 reads CASTKSPSPIYNEQFF. For the CDR3, the DNA is TGTGCCAGCACCAAAAGCCCTAGCCCGATCTACAATGAGCAGTTCTTC. The genes are TRBV2 and TRBJ2-1; D is possibly TRBD2 (5 bases). The germline CDR1 and CDR2 sequences are SNHLY and FYNNEI. Trimming took off 7 bases at V and 3 bases at J, with 19 bases between the two ends. CDR3 length equals 16 residues.

The chain recombines TRBV27 with TRBJ2-3; TRBD2 matches 8 bases. Germline V CDR1 and CDR2: MNHEY, SMNVEV (reference sequence). CDR3 length: 22 residues. The J segment lost 6 bases and the V segment lost 3 bases, leaving 29 bases of the junction unmatched. The CDR3 DNA follows: TGTGCCAGCAGTTTGTGGGACCTCCGCGACTCACCGGGAGGGACTAGTATGGATACGCAGTATTTT. Translation: CASSLWDLRDSPGGTSMDTQYF.

This chain connects TRBV7-2 to TRBJ1-1; 7 bases agree with TRBD1. The V and J ends lost 5 bases and 3 bases, in that order; junction bases with no gene match: 3. This CDR3 spans 13 amino acids. The V gene's germline CDR1 is SGHTA and CDR2 FQGNSA. CDR3 sequence reads: CASSRQGYTEAFF. The CDR3 DNA follows: TGTGCCAGCAGCAGACAGGGATACACTGAAGCTTTCTTT.

The chain uses TRBV5-4 and TRBJ2-2; 9 bases are a match to TRBD1. CDR3 length equals 16 residues. Germline V CDR1 and CDR2: SGHNT, YYREEE (reference sequence). Trimming took 3 bases from V and 1 from J; bases not matched to a gene: 4. CDR3 residues: CASSSYRGRNTGELFF. In DNA, the CDR3 is TGTGCCAGCAGCTCTTACAGGGGGCGGAACACCGGGGAGCTGTTTTTT.

The rearrangement uses TRBV4-1 and TRBJ2-1; possible D gene TRBD2, 5 bases. There are 18 residues in the CDR3. Germline-derived CDR1 and CDR2 are MGHRA and YSYEKL. V dropped 0 bases and J dropped 0 bases, with 15 bases sitting between them. For the CDR3, the DNA is TGCGCCAGCAGCCAAGATAGGAATAGAGCGGACTCCTACAATGAGCAGTTCTTC. Amino acid sequence: CASSQDRNRADSYNEQFF.

This rearrangement joins TRBV19 to TRBJ2-3; TRBD2 is a possible D gene (7 bases). The CDR3 totals 16 residues. Trimming took 3 bases from V and 0 from J, leaving 13 bases between them. Germline V gene data show CDR1 as LNHDA and CDR2 as SQIVND (reference sequence). The CDR3 spells CASSIRGAPSTDTQYF. The CDR3 DNA is TGTGCCAGTAGTATCCGGGGGGCGCCCAGCACAGATACGCAGTATTTT.

This clone was detected only once. The V and J genes are TRBV28 and TRBJ2-7; TRBD2 matches 10 bases. Germline CDR1 reads MDHEN; CDR2 reads SYDVKM. The CDR3 extends over 14 amino acids. The junction had 10 bases not matched to a gene; V was cut back by 7 bases and J by 7 bases. The CDR3 here is CASKIAGGSEEQYF. Written as DNA, the CDR3 is TGTGCCAGCAAAATAGCGGGAGGAAGTGAGGAGCAGTACTTC.